This passage covers 29 T cell receptor beta chains from one sample sequenced in a study of T-cell memory formation after mild COVID-19. TCRdb analysed the 5' RACE reads with MiXCR anew, one entry per CDR3 protein. Of 390,000 or so distinct CDR3 sequences listed, 15% to 20% are singletons. The sample comprised PBMCs or a T cell subset sorted from them (not recorded which). These receptors all come from a man aged 18-30 years who had mild COVID-19 (a few samples of this study predate the infection). Cell type and time point are not known.

The chain carries TRBV20-1 and TRBJ2-5, with D possibly being TRBD1 (5 bases). The CDR3 covers 13 residues. The germline V gene has CDR1 DFQATT and CDR2 SNEGSKA (reference sequence). Trimming took 3 bases from V and 5 from J, leaving 13 bases between them. CDR3 in DNA: TGCAGTGCTAGGAGTCAGGGATGGGAGACCCAGTACTTC. It is translated as CSARSQGWETQYF.

This rearrangement joins TRBV18 to TRBJ2-7; D perhaps matches TRBD2 (5 bases). The CDR3 totals 14 residues. Per germline, CDR1 KGHSH and CDR2 LQKENI. The V gene lost 6 bases and the J gene lost 0 bases, with 12 bases spanning the gap. CDR3 residues: CASSGKSSSYEQYF. Here the CDR3 DNA reads TGTGCCAGCTCCGGGAAGTCGAGCTCCTACGAGCAGTACTTC.

This clonotype was found a few times. The chain uses TRBV5-1 and TRBJ2-1, with 9 bases that match TRBD1. The CDR3 has 16 residues. Trimming at V came to 4 bases and at J to 0 bases, leaving 5 bases not matched to a gene. Germline V lookup: CDR1 SGHRS, CDR2 YFSETQ. For the CDR3, the DNA is TGCGCCAGCAGCAGGACAGGGGAAAGCTCCTACAATGAGCAGTTCTTC. It yields the protein CASSRTGESSYNEQFF.

This rearrangement joins TRBV9 to TRBJ2-3; D unclear. CDR3 length: 13 amino acids. Trimming stripped 4 bases from V and 6 bases from J, with 12 bases between. The germline V gene has CDR1 SGDLS and CDR2 YYNGEE. The CDR3 loop reads CASSRNPGDTQYF. The CDR3 DNA follows: TGTGCCAGCAGCAGAAACCCGGGTGATACGCAGTATTTT.

The gene calls are TRBV27 and TRBJ2-1, with TRBD2 as a possible D gene (6 bases). Trimming removed 5 bases from V and 0 bases from J, with 14 bases in between. Germline V CDR1 and CDR2: MNHEY, SMNVEV (reference sequence). The CDR3 has 16 amino acids. CDR3 sequence: CASSPKAGSSYNEQFF. DNA of the CDR3: TGTGCCAGCAGTCCCAAGGCGGGAAGCTCCTACAATGAGCAGTTCTTC.

V usage is TRBV15 and J usage is TRBJ1-4; no definite D call. V was shortened by 4 bases and J by 8 bases, with 17 bases between the two germline ends. Germline CDR1 is LNHNV and CDR2 is YYDKDF (reference sequence). The CDR3 extends over 15 amino acids. This CDR3 reads CATSTRGSMLEKLFF. CDR3 nucleotide sequence: TGTGCCACCAGCACTCGGGGTTCGATGTTGGAAAAACTGTTTTTT.

Comment on this clonotype: The junction shows a germline mismatch at one end, possibly a read error. The V gene is TRBV5-1, the J gene TRBJ2-3, with TRBD2 identical over 9 bases. The CDR3 length is 18 residues. Germline values: CDR1 SGHRS, CDR2 YFSETQ. The CDR3: CSSSLARGGGASTDTQYF. The CDR3 DNA is TGCTCCAGCAGCTTGGCCCGTGGCGGGGGGGCTAGCACAGATACGCAGTATTTT.

The V and J genes are TRBV6-2 or TRBV6-3 and TRBJ2-7; the D gene is possibly TRBD1 (6 bases). V was cut by 5 bases and J by 0 bases, with 29 bases left in between. CDR1 and CDR2 (germline): MNHEY, SVGEGT. This CDR3 has 20 amino acids. The CDR3 nucleotides read TGTGCCAGCAGTGCTTCCAGGGGACACCGGACGATAGAAAGCTCCTACGAGCAGTACTTC. Amino acid sequence: CASSASRGHRTIESSYEQYF.

Only a few counts were recorded for this clonotype. The rearrangement uses TRBV6-6 and TRBJ2-3; a possible D gene is TRBD2 (5 bases). V shed 4 bases and J shed 1 base, with 12 bases lying between them. The CDR3 extends over 15 amino acids. Germline values: CDR1 MNHNY, CDR2 SVGAGI (reference sequence). Here the CDR3 reads CASSSLGVGTDTQYF. The CDR3 bases are TGTGCCAGCAGTTCCCTCGGGGTCGGCACAGATACGCAGTATTTT.

This clonotype was observed a handful of times. CDR3 sequence (DNA): TGCAGTGCTAGATTTGCGGGGGGAAACACCATATATTTT. This sequence encodes CSARFAGGNTIYF. The V gene is TRBV20-1, the J gene TRBJ1-3; D uncertain. The germline V gene has CDR1 DFQATT and CDR2 SNEGSKA (reference sequence). The CDR3 spans 13 residues. Trimming cost V 2 bases and J 4 bases, with 9 bases left between them.

The chain recombines TRBV18 with TRBJ2-1; 8 nucleotides line up with TRBD2. Germline V gene sequence: CDR1 KGHSH, CDR2 LQKENI. This CDR3 is 16 amino acids long. V was pared by 6 bases and J by 0 bases, with 7 bases of the junction left unmatched. The CDR3 loop is CASSQPGLVSYNEQFF. The CDR3 coding sequence is TGTGCCAGCTCTCAACCGGGACTAGTCTCCTACAATGAGCAGTTCTTC.

The rearrangement links TRBV5-1 to TRBJ2-1, with a possible D match to TRBD2 (5 bases). V dropped 7 bases and J dropped 15 bases, with 23 bases sitting between them. Germline V lookup: CDR1 SGHRS, CDR2 YFSETQ. The CDR3 covers 13 residues. CDR3 amino acids: CASATDLSMIGFF. CDR3 in DNA: TGCGCCAGCGCCACGGACTTATCAATGATTGGGTTCTTC.

This clonotype was counted a few times. This chain connects TRBV7-2 to TRBJ2-5; D possibly corresponds to TRBD1 (6 bases). CDR3 length equals 14 residues. Per germline, CDR1 SGHTA and CDR2 FQGNSA. Between the trimmed V and J ends, which lost 5 bases and 0 bases, there was a span of 10 bases. The CDR3 loop reads CASSPDRHQETQYF. The DNA of the CDR3 is TGTGCCAGCAGCCCCGACAGGCACCAAGAGACCCAGTACTTC.

This clonotype has only a few counts. V is TRBV4-3 and J is TRBJ2-6; TRBD1 is a possible D gene (6 bases). The CDR3 length is 17 residues. V was clipped by 5 bases and J by 2 bases, with 16 bases between them. CDR1 and CDR2 from the germline V gene are LGHNA and YSLEER. CDR3 protein: CASSLGHPGPGANVLTF. The CDR3 DNA reads TGCGCCAGCAGCTTGGGACACCCGGGCCCTGGGGCCAACGTCCTGACTTTC.

The sample holds a few counts of this clonotype. The V call is TRBV5-1, the J call TRBJ1-2, with D possibly TRBD1 on 5 matching bases. The CDR3 is 13 amino acids. V lost 4 bases to trimming and J lost 4 bases, with 11 bases between them. Germline V gene lookup returns CDR1 SGHRS and CDR2 YFSETQ. CDR3 nucleotides: TGCGCCAGCAGCGACCCTGGGGGCTATGGCTACACCTTC. Residues: CASSDPGGYGYTF.

This clonotype was found a few times. The chain is built from TRBV4-1 and TRBJ2-2; 11 bases agree with TRBD1. V lost 6 bases and J lost 7; bases outside the gene matches: 10. This CDR3 has 16 residues. CDR1 is MGHRA, CDR2 YSYEKL, per germline. CDR3 in amino acids: CASRDPTGTGGGELFF. The CDR3 region has the DNA TGCGCCAGCAGGGACCCCACCGGGACAGGGGGCGGGGAGCTGTTTTTT.

This clonotype has just a few counts. The chain combines TRBV20-1 with TRBJ2-3, with D perhaps matching TRBD1 or TRBD2 (5 bases each). The CDR3 is 13 amino acids. Germline-derived CDR1 and CDR2 are DFQATT and SNEGSKA (reference sequence). V dropped 3 bases and J dropped 4 bases, with 11 bases sitting between them. The CDR3 coding sequence is TGCAGTGCTAGGAGGGGAATGGCAGATACGCAGTATTTT. Translating gives CSARRGMADTQYF.

V gene TRBV21-1 combines with J gene TRBJ1-2; TRBD1 reflects the table's D call only, with no check against the DNA. TRBV21-1 is described as a pseudogene. CDR3 length: 16 amino acids. CDR3 loop: CASSPRTGGLSYGYTF. The CDR3 DNA reads TGTGCCAGCAGCCCCCGGACAGGGGGACTATCTTATGGCTACACCTTC.

This clonotype has just a few counts. J is TRBJ1-1 and V is TRBV29-1; D is possibly TRBD1 (6 bases). This CDR3 is 16 amino acids long. V was shortened by 4 bases and J by 2 bases, with 20 bases between the two germline ends. Germline V gene lookup returns CDR1 SQVTM and CDR2 ANQGSEA. CDR3 in amino acids: CSVGASGVPLNTEAFF. Written as DNA, the CDR3 is TGCAGCGTTGGGGCGTCAGGGGTCCCCCTAAACACTGAAGCTTTCTTT.

This rearrangement joins TRBV20-1 to TRBJ2-1, with TRBD2 identical over 10 bases. CDR1 is DFQATT, CDR2 SNEGSKA, per germline (reference sequence). The CDR3 length is 19 residues. After removal of 6 bases from V and 0 bases from J, the junction contained 17 bases not matched to a gene. CDR3 DNA: TGCAGTGCCCTCACGGGGTGGCTAGCGGGGGCCGTCTCCTACAATGAGCAGTTCTTC. It yields the protein CSALTGWLAGAVSYNEQFF.

This clonotype was counted ten times or more. The chain couples TRBV20-1 to TRBJ2-1, with D maybe TRBD2 (5 bases). The CDR3 spans 12 residues. Germline-derived CDR1 and CDR2 are DFQATT and SNEGSKA (reference sequence). Trimming left V 5 bases short and J 3 bases short, with 8 bases between. The CDR3 sequence: CSASAGYNEQFF. The CDR3 coding sequence is TGCAGTGCTTCGGCGGGCTACAATGAGCAGTTCTTC.

This clonotype came up a few times. This chain connects TRBV2 to TRBJ2-7; D assignment may be TRBD1 or TRBD2 (5 bases each). This CDR3 spans 17 amino acids. Germline-derived CDR1 and CDR2 are SNHLY and FYNNEI. With 0 bases removed from V and 0 bases from J, the gap between germline ends came to 15 bases. The CDR3 protein is CASSEAAEGPSSYEQYF. The CDR3 DNA reads as TGTGCCAGCAGTGAAGCGGCTGAGGGGCCAAGCTCCTACGAGCAGTACTTC.

This clonotype showed up just a few times. The CDR3 DNA reads TGTGCCAGCAGCCTGGATCAAATCGGAAACACCATATATTTT. Its translation is CASSLDQIGNTIYF. The chain uses TRBV7-6 and TRBJ1-3; D remains ambiguous. V dropped 5 bases and J dropped 4 bases, with 12 bases sitting between them. This CDR3 region has 14 residues. Germline V gene data show CDR1 as SGHVS and CDR2 as FNYEAQ.

In its sample, this clonotype was seen a few times. The chain recombines TRBV7-2 with TRBJ2-7, with D uncertain. CDR3 length: 15 amino acids. Germline CDR1 is SGHTA and CDR2 is FQGNSA. V shed 0 bases and J shed 4 bases, with 13 bases lying between them. The CDR3 bases are TGTGCCAGCAGCTTAGCAGGAGAGGCAATTTACGAGCAGTACTTC. Translated: CASSLAGEAIYEQYF. The full variable domain, in which reference TRBV7-2 and TRBJ2-7 provide the parts outside the CDR3, is GAGVSQSPSNKVTEKGKDVELRCDPISGHTALYWYRQSLGQGLEFLIYFQGNSAPDKSGLPSDRFSAERTGGSVSTLTIQRTQQEDSAVYLCASSLAGEAIYEQYFGPGTRLTVT.

The chain is built from TRBV7-3 and TRBJ2-1, with D tentatively TRBD2 (5 bases). This CDR3 region has 16 residues. With 1 base removed from V and 7 bases from J, the gap between germline ends came to 17 bases. Germline loops: CDR1 SGHTA, CDR2 FQGTGA. The CDR3 region has the DNA TGTGCCAGCAGCTTAAGGGAGCGGACTGAGTATAATGAGCAGTTCTTC. Protein: CASSLRERTEYNEQFF.

This clonotype was found a few times. V usage is TRBV5-6 and J usage is TRBJ1-2; 9 bases align to TRBD1. The germline V gene encodes CDR1 SGHDT and CDR2 YYEEEE. The CDR3 totals 16 residues. V trimming: 6 bases; J trimming: 4 bases; junction bases outside the gene matches: 13. The CDR3 sequence is CASNPGQGTRSYGYTF. The CDR3 nucleotides read TGTGCCAGCAACCCGGGACAGGGAACCCGTAGCTATGGCTACACCTTC.

This clonotype showed up just a few times. This chain uses TRBV10-2 with TRBJ2-1, with a tentative D call TRBD2 (6 bases). Trimming pared 1 base from V and 9 bases from J, leaving 13 bases between. Germline-derived CDR1 and CDR2 are WSHSY and SAAADI. The CDR3 loop spans 14 amino acids. CDR3 in DNA: TGCGCCAGCAGTGAGTGGGGGGAAGGAGGTGAGCAGTTCTTC. This codes for CASSEWGEGGEQFF.

The V gene is TRBV6-6, the J gene TRBJ1-5, with D possibly TRBD1 on 5 matching bases. The germline V and J ends were trimmed by 2 bases and 2 bases, with 7 bases remaining between them. This CDR3 spans 14 amino acids. CDR1 and CDR2 from the germline V gene are MNHNY and SVGAGI (reference sequence). CDR3 sequence reads: CASSYQGGNQPQHF. The CDR3 nucleotides read TGTGCCAGCAGTTACCAGGGTGGCAATCAGCCCCAGCATTTT.

This clonotype was seen repeatedly, ten times or more. The J gene is TRBJ2-5, the V gene TRBV29-1; perhaps TRBD1 as D (5 bases). Trimming stripped 3 bases from V and 1 base from J, with 12 bases between. CDR1 is SQVTM and CDR2 is ANQGSEA in the germline V gene. The CDR3 is 14 residues long. This chain's CDR3 is CSVEPLDSQETQYF. CDR3 coding DNA: TGCAGCGTTGAGCCTTTAGACAGCCAAGAGACCCAGTACTTC.